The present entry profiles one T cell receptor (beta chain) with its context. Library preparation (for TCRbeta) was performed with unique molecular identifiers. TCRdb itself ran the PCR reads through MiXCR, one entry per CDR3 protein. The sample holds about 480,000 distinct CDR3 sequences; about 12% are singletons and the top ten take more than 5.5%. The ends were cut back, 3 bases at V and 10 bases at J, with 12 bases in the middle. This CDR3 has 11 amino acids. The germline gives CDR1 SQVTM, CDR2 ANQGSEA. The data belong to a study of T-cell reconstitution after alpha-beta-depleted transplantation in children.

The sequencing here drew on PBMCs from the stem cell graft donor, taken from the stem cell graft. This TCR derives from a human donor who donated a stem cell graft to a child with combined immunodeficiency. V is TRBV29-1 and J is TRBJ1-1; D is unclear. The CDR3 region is CSVDEIARAFF. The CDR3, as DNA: TGCAGCGTTGACGAGATTGCGCGAGCTTTCTTT.